A selection of T cell receptor beta chains follows, all from one sample in a study of T cell responses to AZD1222 COVID-19 vaccine. The protocol was immunoSEQ multiplex PCR, while the TCRdb copy is restricted to in-frame clones and leaves out a portion. The sample yields under 85,000 clones, around 90% seen once. This sample comprised peripheral blood, obtained on day 0 of AZD1222 vaccination. Every receptor here comes from an adult in good health. The CDR3 runs from the conserved cysteine through the conserved F or W. Each record gives: V gene, CDR3 length, clone size, J gene, D gene, CDR3 protein, CDR3 DNA. The D gene is left open where the match is weak. Clone size is shown for a subset of rows, as once, few, many or a class of expanded clone.

TRBV7-8	15	once	TRBJ2-2	.	CASTLTGEGTGELFF	TGTGCCAGCACCTTGACAGGGGAGGGAACCGGGGAGCTGTTTTTT
TRBV9	17	.	TRBJ1-3	TRBD1	CASSVGGQGASGNTIYF	TGTGCCAGCAGCGTAGGAGGACAGGGGGCATCTGGAAACACCATATATTTT
TRBV7-2	12	.	TRBJ2-7	.	CASSRLTYEQYF	TGTGCCAGCAGCCGACTTACCTACGAGCAGTACTTC
TRBV27	12	few	TRBJ2-7	.	CASSSSAGEQYF	TGTGCCAGCAGTTCGTCCGCTGGCGAGCAGTACTTC
TRBV25-1	12	once	TRBJ1-2	.	CASSEGVFGYTF	TGTGCCAGCAGTGAAGGAGTTTTTGGCTACACCTTC
TRBV7-9	14	.	TRBJ1-2	.	CASSFSGTNYGYTF	TGTGCCAGCAGCTTTTCCGGGACTAACTATGGCTACACCTTC
TRBV7-2	15	few	TRBJ1-4	.	CASSLGGQQNEKLFF	TGTGCCAGCAGCTTAGGGGGACAACAAAATGAAAAACTGTTTTTT
TRBV9	14	once	TRBJ1-1	.	CASDRDMFSTEAFF	TGTGCCAGCGACCGGGACATGTTTTCCACTGAAGCTTTCTTT
TRBV9	13	.	TRBJ2-2	.	CASSVEDTGELFF	TGTGCCAGCAGCGTAGAGGACACCGGGGAGCTGTTTTTT
TRBV10-2	12	.	TRBJ2-1	.	CASRGTNNEQFF	TGCGCCAGCAGGGGGACCAACAATGAGCAGTTCTTC
TRBV27	20	.	TRBJ1-1	.	CASSLTHIKQTGILNTEAFF	TGTGCCAGCAGTTTGACCCATATTAAACAAACAGGGATCTTGAACACTGAAGCTTTCTTT
TRBV7-2	14	.	TRBJ2-3	.	CASSLDLMTDTQYF	TGTGCCAGCAGCTTGGACTTAATGACAGATACGCAGTATTTT
TRBV6-4	18	.	TRBJ2-7	TRBD2	CASSDVLERSGRLREQYF	TGTGCCAGCAGTGACGTTTTGGAGAGGAGCGGGAGACTGAGGGAGCAGTACTTC
TRBV2	14	.	TRBJ1-6	.	CASSLTDNNSPLHF	TGTGCCAGCAGTCTGACAGATAATAATTCACCCCTCCACTTT